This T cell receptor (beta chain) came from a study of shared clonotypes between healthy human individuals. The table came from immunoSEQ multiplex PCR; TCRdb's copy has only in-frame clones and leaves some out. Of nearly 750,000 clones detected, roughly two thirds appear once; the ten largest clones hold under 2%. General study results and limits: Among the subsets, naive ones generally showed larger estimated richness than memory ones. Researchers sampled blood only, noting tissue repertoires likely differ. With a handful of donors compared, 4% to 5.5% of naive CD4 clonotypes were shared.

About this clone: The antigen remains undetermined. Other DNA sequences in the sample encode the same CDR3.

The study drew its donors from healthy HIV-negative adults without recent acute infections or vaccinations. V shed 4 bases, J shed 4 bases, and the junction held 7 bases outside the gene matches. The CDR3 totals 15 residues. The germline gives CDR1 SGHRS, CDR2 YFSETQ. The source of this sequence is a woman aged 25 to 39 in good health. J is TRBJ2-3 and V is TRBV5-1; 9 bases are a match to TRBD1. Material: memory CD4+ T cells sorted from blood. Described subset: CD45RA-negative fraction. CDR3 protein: CASSLLGTGSDTQYF. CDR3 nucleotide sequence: TGCGCCAGCAGCCTACTGGGGACAGGGTCAGATACGCAGTATTTT.